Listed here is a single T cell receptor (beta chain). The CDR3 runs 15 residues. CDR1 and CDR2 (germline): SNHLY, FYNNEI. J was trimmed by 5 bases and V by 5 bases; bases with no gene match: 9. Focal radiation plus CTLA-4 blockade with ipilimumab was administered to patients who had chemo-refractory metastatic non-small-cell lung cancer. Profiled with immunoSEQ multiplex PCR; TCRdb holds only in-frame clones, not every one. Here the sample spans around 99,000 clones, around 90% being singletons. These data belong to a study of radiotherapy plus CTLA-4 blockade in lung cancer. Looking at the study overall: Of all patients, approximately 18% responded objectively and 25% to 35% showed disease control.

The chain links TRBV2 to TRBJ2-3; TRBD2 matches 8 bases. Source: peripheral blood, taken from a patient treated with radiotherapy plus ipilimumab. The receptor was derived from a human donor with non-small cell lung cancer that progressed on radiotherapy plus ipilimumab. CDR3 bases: TGTGCCAGCAGTCCGGGACTAGGAGGGAGAGATACGCAGTATTTT. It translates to CASSPGLGGRDTQYF.